A selection of T cell receptor beta chains follows, all from one sample in a study of shared clonotypes between healthy human individuals. The assay was immunoSEQ multiplex PCR, and TCRdb's table has in-frame clones only and misses some. This table holds around 2.5 million clones, approximately 93% found once. Sequencing was carried out using naive CD4+ T cells from PBMCs. These receptors originate from a young man in good health. Some clones in this sample may be carry-over from other donors' samples. Each CDR3 is given with its conserved first and last residue. A D gene is named only where the DNA matches it firmly. For some rows the clone size is stated as once, few or many, or as a class when expanded; others skip it.

d_gene,v_gene,j_gene,abundance,CDR3aa,CDR3nt
TRBD2,TRBV7-9,TRBJ2-1,once,CASSLGLAGEVEQFF,TGTGCCAGCAGCTTAGGTCTAGCGGGAGAGGTTGAGCAGTTCTTC
TRBD2,TRBV7-8,TRBJ2-3,NA,CASLGLAGIDTQYF,TGTGCCAGTCTGGGTCTAGCGGGGATAGATACGCAGTATTTT
NA,TRBV28,TRBJ2-2,NA,CASRDSLPNTGELFF,TGTGCCAGCAGGGACAGCCTGCCGAACACCGGGGAGCTGTTTTTT
TRBD1,TRBV5-1,TRBJ2-1,NA,CASSLAGTDYNEQFF,TGCGCCAGCAGCTTGGCCGGGACAGATTATAATGAGCAGTTCTTC
NA,TRBV2,TRBJ2-7,NA,CASSEYGYEQYF,TGTGCCAGCAGTGAATACGGCTACGAGCAGTACTTC
NA,TRBV18,TRBJ2-1,NA,CASSPPGRSYNEQFF,TGTGCCAGCTCACCGCCCGGACGGAGCTACAATGAGCAGTTCTTC
NA,TRBV2,TRBJ2-2,NA,CASSETTNTGELFF,TGTGCCAGCAGTGAGACTACTAACACCGGGGAGCTGTTTTTT
NA,TRBV28,TRBJ1-5,NA,CASSFFGQRQPQHF,TGTGCCAGCAGTTTTTTCGGCCAGCGGCAGCCCCAGCATTTT
TRBD2,TRBV18,TRBJ2-7,NA,CASSPSGRSYEQYF,TGTGCCAGCTCACCTAGCGGGAGGTCCTACGAGCAGTACTTC
TRBD2,TRBV5-6,TRBJ2-7,NA,CASSLGLAGGGEQYF,TGTGCCAGCAGCTTAGGACTAGCGGGAGGGGGCGAGCAGTACTTC
TRBD2,TRBV4-2,TRBJ2-3,NA,CASSQDRTSGRISTDTQYF,TGTGCCAGCAGCCAAGATCGCACTAGCGGGAGGATAAGCACAGATACGCAGTATTTT
TRBD2,TRBV18,TRBJ2-3,NA,CASSPGTSGTDTQYF,TGTGCCAGCTCACCAGGGACTAGCGGTACAGATACGCAGTATTTT
NA,TRBV6-5,TRBJ2-1,NA,CASSLDSHRSEQFF,TGTGCCAGCAGTTTGGACTCCCACCGGTCAGAGCAGTTCTTC
TRBD2,TRBV4-3,TRBJ2-1,NA,CASSDLAGGTHNEQFF,TGCGCCAGCAGCGATCTAGCGGGAGGTACCCACAATGAGCAGTTCTTC
TRBD2,TRBV5-4,TRBJ2-5,NA,CASSSGTSGRETQYF,TGTGCCAGCAGCTCCGGGACTAGCGGGAGAGAGACCCAGTACTTC
TRBD1,TRBV10-3,TRBJ2-1,NA,CAIGRDREQFF,TGTGCCATCGGCCGGGACAGAGAGCAGTTCTTC
TRBD2,TRBV19,TRBJ2-1,NA,CASTAPGLRGHEQFF,TGTGCCAGTACGGCCCCGGGACTAAGAGGTCATGAGCAGTTCTTC
TRBD1,TRBV5-1,TRBJ2-7,NA,CASSLNLGTGGLEQYF,TGCGCCAGCAGCTTGAATCTCGGGACAGGGGGTCTTGAGCAGTACTTC
TRBD2,TRBV7-2,TRBJ2-7,NA,CASSLSLAGGREQYF,TGTGCCAGCAGCTTATCTTTGGCGGGAGGGCGGGAGCAGTACTTC
TRBD1,TRBV7-3,TRBJ2-5,NA,CASSLRTGGRETQYF,TGTGCCAGCAGCTTACGGACAGGGGGCCGGGAGACCCAGTACTTC
TRBD2,TRBV18,TRBJ2-3,NA,CASSPPWTSGNTDTQYF,TGTGCCAGCTCACCACCTTGGACTAGCGGAAACACAGATACGCAGTATTTT
TRBD1,TRBV12-5,TRBJ2-1,NA,CASGEGQNSYNEQFF,TGTGCTAGTGGAGAGGGACAGAACTCCTACAATGAGCAGTTCTTC
NA,TRBV6-6,TRBJ1-1,NA,CASSYWDSPRSEAFF,TGTGCCAGCAGTTACTGGGACTCACCAAGGAGTGAAGCTTTCTTT
NA,TRBV5-1,TRBJ1-2,NA,CASSLRGQPYGYTF,TGCGCCAGCAGCTTGCGTGGACAGCCCTATGGCTACACCTTC
NA,TRBV5-1,TRBJ2-3,NA,CASSPEPTSTDTQYF,TGCGCCAGCAGCCCGGAGCCCACTAGCACAGATACGCAGTATTTT
TRBD2,TRBV2,TRBJ2-1,NA,CASSDRSGSSYNEQFF,TGTGCCAGCAGTGACCGTAGCGGGAGCTCCTACAATGAGCAGTTCTTC
TRBD2,TRBV5-1,TRBJ2-5,NA,CASSLAGVLETQYF,TGCGCCAGCAGCTTAGCGGGAGTTCTGGAGACCCAGTACTTC
NA,TRBV5-6,TRBJ2-7,NA,CASSLDRVDEQYF,TGTGCCAGCAGCTTGGACAGGGTGGACGAGCAGTACTTC
NA,TRBV11-1,TRBJ2-7,NA,CASSSRETYEQYF,TGTGCCAGCAGCTCACGGGAGACCTACGAGCAGTACTTC
NA,TRBV19,TRBJ2-5,NA,CASSIGTATRGETQYF,TGTGCCAGTAGTATAGGAACAGCTACCCGAGGGGAGACCCAGTACTTC
NA,TRBV15,TRBJ2-7,NA,CATSRIRAGMDEQYF,TGTGCCACCAGCAGAATCAGGGCAGGAATGGACGAGCAGTACTTC
NA,TRBV7-6,TRBJ1-1,NA,CASSFRLNTEAFF,TGTGCCAGCAGCTTTCGTCTTAACACTGAAGCTTTCTTT
NA,TRBV5-1,TRBJ2-2,NA,CASSLEGRGTGELFF,TGCGCCAGCAGCTTGGAGGGCAGGGGAACCGGGGAGCTGTTTTTT
TRBD1,TRBV10-3,TRBJ2-7,NA,CAISDTGAQAAYEQYF,TGTGCCATCAGTGACACAGGGGCCCAAGCAGCCTACGAGCAGTACTTC
TRBD1,TRBV2,TRBJ2-7,NA,CASRVNRGPSLYEQYF,TGTGCCAGCAGGGTTAACAGGGGGCCGTCTCTCTACGAGCAGTACTTC
TRBD2,TRBV5-1,TRBJ2-3,NA,CASSLLLAGADTQYF,TGCGCCAGCAGCTTACTGCTAGCGGGAGCAGATACGCAGTATTTT
NA,TRBV2,TRBJ2-7,NA,CASSAMAYEQYF,TGTGCCAGCAGTGCGATGGCCTACGAGCAGTACTTC
NA,TRBV5-1,TRBJ2-5,NA,CASSFRGETQYF,TGCGCCAGCAGCTTTAGGGGGGAGACCCAGTACTTC
TRBD1,TRBV4-2,TRBJ1-1,NA,CASSYPGQGPRAFF,TGTGCCAGCAGCTACCCCGGACAGGGGCCACGAGCTTTCTTT
TRBD1,TRBV2,TRBJ2-2,NA,CASRQGGTGELFF,TGTGCCAGCAGACAGGGGGGCACCGGGGAGCTGTTTTTT
NA,TRBV30,TRBJ1-4,NA,CAWSGEEKLFF,TGTGCCTGGAGTGGGGAGGAAAAACTGTTTTTT
TRBD1,TRBV4-3,TRBJ2-7,NA,CASSLGTGFSYEQYF,TGCGCCAGCAGCCTGGGGACAGGGTTCTCCTACGAGCAGTACTTC
TRBD1,TRBV30,TRBJ2-7,NA,CAWSYTLQPGQGKHEQYF,TGTGCCTGGAGCTACACACTTCAACCGGGACAGGGGAAGCACGAGCAGTACTTC
TRBD1,TRBV7-2,TRBJ1-1,NA,CASSDTGQPLGRAEAFF,TGTGCCAGTTCAGACACGGGACAGCCCCTTGGCCGGGCTGAAGCTTTCTTT
NA,TRBV4-3,TRBJ2-3,once,CASSHARADTQYF,TGCGCCAGCAGCCATGCCCGGGCAGATACGCAGTATTTT
TRBD1,TRBV7-8,TRBJ2-5,NA,CASSHRTGGTETQYF,TGTGCCAGCAGCCACCGGACAGGGGGTACGGAGACCCAGTACTTC
NA,TRBV7-8,TRBJ1-1,NA,CASSLRLNTEAFF,TGTGCCAGCAGCTTAAGGCTGAACACTGAAGCTTTCTTT
NA,TRBV7-2,TRBJ1-2,NA,CASSLGGVRGYTF,TGTGCCAGCAGCTTAGGGGGAGTCAGGGGCTACACCTTC
TRBD1,TRBV6-5,TRBJ1-4,NA,CASSDRGQGEKLFF,TGTGCCAGCAGCGACAGGGGGCAGGGTGAAAAACTGTTTTTT
TRBD2,TRBV7-2,TRBJ2-1,NA,CASSAGPFRREGRPNEQFF,TGTGCCAGCAGCGCAGGTCCATTTCGGCGGGAGGGCCGTCCCAATGAGCAGTTCTTC
TRBD2,TRBV11-1,TRBJ2-7,NA,CASSTRTSGYEQYF,TGTGCCAGCAGCACCAGGACTAGCGGCTACGAGCAGTACTTC
NA,TRBV28,TRBJ2-3,NA,CASRPSTDTQYF,TGTGCCAGCAGGCCTAGCACAGATACGCAGTATTTT
NA,TRBV18,TRBJ1-2,NA,CASSPAQVRWGYTF,TGTGCCAGCTCACCAGCACAGGTCCGGTGGGGCTACACCTTC
NA,TRBV5-6,TRBJ1-1,NA,CASSFLGPGEAFF,TGTGCCAGCAGCTTTCTCGGGCCCGGGGAAGCTTTCTTT
TRBD1,TRBV28,TRBJ1-2,NA,CASSLVVQGENGYTF,TGTGCCAGCAGTTTAGTTGTCCAGGGGGAGAATGGCTACACCTTC
TRBD1,TRBV7-9,TRBJ1-6,NA,CASSYLTGGGNSPLHF,TGTGCCAGCAGCTATCTGACAGGGGGCGGCAATTCACCCCTCCACTTT
TRBD2,TRBV9,TRBJ2-1,NA,CASSVAGTSGREQFF,TGTGCCAGCAGCGTAGCTGGGACTAGTGGCCGTGAGCAGTTCTTC
NA,TRBV5-1,TRBJ2-1,NA,CASSSLDTSNEQFF,TGCGCCAGCAGCTCGCTTGATACTAGCAATGAGCAGTTCTTC